This T cell receptor (beta chain) was sequenced in a study of T cells in Graves' hyperthyroidism and ophthalmopathy. Study in general: Before treatment of any kind, peripheral blood was taken at initial diagnosis.

This clonotype came up a few times. Disease lasting under 3 months, a NOSPECS grade of at least 4, and a Clinical Activity Score of at least 3 were features of the ophthalmopathy patients. The PBMCs studied were ones that came from roughly 9.4 ml fresh peripheral blood. CDR1 is MNHNS, CDR2 SASEGT, per germline. There are 18 residues in the CDR3. Trimming at V came to 7 bases and at J to 0 bases, leaving 12 bases not matched to a gene. TCR beta CDR3 regions were amplified from RNA transcripts. The primer set for the first-round RT-PCR of the TCR CDR3 was HTBI. TCRdb processed the multiplex PCR reads anew with MiXCR; each CDR3 protein has one entry. In the table there are hundreds of thousands of distinct CDR3 sequences, roughly 13% of which are singletons.

This chain joins TRBV6-1 and TRBJ2-1; TRBD2 agrees at 10 bases. Sequencing input: blood. This receptor was identified in a woman between 40 and 55 years old with Graves' ophthalmopathy. The CDR3 is CASIGASGGLLSYNEQFF. The CDR3 bases are TGTGCCAGCATTGGAGCTAGCGGGGGACTCCTCTCCTACAATGAGCAGTTCTTC.